This T cell receptor (beta chain) stems from a study of T-cell memory formation after mild COVID-19. Across the whole study: Largely, the TCR clusters proved donor specific. General study points: From day 15 to 85, contracting clones were balanced between CD4 and CD8, whereas later expanders leaned toward CD4+.

TCRdb reanalysed the 5' RACE reads using MiXCR and keeps one entry per CDR3 protein. The sample shows 250,000 to 300,000 distinct CDR3 sequences, 15% to 20% of them seen only once. The germline gives CDR1 MNHEY, CDR2 SMNVEV (reference sequence). This CDR3 comprises 16 residues. The V and J ends lost 3 bases and 0 bases, in that order; junction bases with no gene match: 5. In its sample, this clonotype was seen a few times. Its antigen is as yet unknown. The sample was PBMCs or a T cell subset sorted from them (not recorded which). This sequence originates from a man aged 18 to 35 who had mild COVID-19 (a few samples of this study predate the infection). Cell type and time point are not known. The V call is TRBV27, the J call TRBJ2-3, with 8 bases matching TRBD1. CDR3 protein: CASSFGGTGSTDTQYF. In DNA, the CDR3 is TGTGCCAGCAGTTTTGGAGGGACAGGCAGCACAGATACGCAGTATTTT.